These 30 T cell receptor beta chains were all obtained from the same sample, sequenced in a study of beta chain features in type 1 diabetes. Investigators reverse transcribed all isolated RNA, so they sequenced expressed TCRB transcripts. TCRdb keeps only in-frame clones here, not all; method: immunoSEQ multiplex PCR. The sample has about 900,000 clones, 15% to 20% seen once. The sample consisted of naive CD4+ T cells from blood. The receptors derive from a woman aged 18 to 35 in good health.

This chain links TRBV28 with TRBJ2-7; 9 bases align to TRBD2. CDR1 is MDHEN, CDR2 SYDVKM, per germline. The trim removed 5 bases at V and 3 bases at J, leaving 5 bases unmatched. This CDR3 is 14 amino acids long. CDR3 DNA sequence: TGTGCCAGCAGTGAGCCTAGCGGGAACTACGAGCAGTACTTC. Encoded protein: CASSEPSGNYEQYF.

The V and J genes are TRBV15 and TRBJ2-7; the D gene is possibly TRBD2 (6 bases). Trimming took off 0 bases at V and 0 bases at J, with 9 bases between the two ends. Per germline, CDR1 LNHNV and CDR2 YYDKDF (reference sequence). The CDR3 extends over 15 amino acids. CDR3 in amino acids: CATSRDVTSSYEQYF. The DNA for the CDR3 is TGTGCCACCAGCAGAGACGTGACTAGCTCCTACGAGCAGTACTTC.

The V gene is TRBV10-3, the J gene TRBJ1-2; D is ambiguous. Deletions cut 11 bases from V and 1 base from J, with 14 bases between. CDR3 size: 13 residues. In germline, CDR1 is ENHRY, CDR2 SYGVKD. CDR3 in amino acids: CASLAGDNYGYTF. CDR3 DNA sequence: TGTGCCTCCCTAGCCGGGGATAACTATGGCTACACCTTC.

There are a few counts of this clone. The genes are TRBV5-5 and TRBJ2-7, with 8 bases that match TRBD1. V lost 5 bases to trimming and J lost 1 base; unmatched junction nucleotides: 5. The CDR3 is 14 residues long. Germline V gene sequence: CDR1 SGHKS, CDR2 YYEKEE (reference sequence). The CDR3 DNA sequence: TGTGCCAGCAGAGCCGGGACAGGATCCTACGAGCAGTACTTC. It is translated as CASRAGTGSYEQYF.

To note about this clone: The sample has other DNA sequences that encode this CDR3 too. The CDR3 is CASSQEGTVNTGELFF. CDR3 coding DNA: TGCGCCAGCAGCCAAGAAGGGACCGTTAACACCGGGGAGCTGTTTTTT. The rearrangement uses TRBV4-3 and TRBJ2-2, with D possibly being TRBD1 or TRBD2 (5 bases each). The CDR3 contains 16 residues. Between the trimmed V and J ends, which lost 0 bases and 2 bases, there was a span of 10 bases. The V gene's germline CDR1 is LGHNA and CDR2 YSLEER.

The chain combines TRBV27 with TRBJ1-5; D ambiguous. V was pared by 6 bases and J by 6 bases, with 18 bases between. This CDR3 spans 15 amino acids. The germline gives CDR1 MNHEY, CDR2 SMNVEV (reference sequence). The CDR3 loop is CASRPDGVGSQPQHF. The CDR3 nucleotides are TGTGCCAGCAGACCAGACGGGGTGGGCAGTCAGCCCCAGCATTTT.

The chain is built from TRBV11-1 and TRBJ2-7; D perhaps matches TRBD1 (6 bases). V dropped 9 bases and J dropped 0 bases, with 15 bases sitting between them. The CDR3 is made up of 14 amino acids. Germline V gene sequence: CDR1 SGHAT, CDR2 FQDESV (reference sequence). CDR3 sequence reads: CARTGQGTSYEQYF. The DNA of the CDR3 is TGTGCCAGGACAGGTCAGGGGACCTCCTACGAGCAGTACTTC.

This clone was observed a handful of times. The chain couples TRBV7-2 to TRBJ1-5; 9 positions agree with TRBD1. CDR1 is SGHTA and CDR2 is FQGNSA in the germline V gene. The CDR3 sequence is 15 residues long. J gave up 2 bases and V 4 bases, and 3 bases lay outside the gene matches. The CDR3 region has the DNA TGTGCCAGCAGCTGGGGACAGGGCGGCAATCAGCCCCAGCATTTT. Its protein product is CASSWGQGGNQPQHF.

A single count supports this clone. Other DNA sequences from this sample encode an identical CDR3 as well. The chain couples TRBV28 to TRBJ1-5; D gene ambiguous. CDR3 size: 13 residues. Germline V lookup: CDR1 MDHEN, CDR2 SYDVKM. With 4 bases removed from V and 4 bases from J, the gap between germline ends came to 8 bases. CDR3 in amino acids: CASSSRPNQPQHF. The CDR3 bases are TGTGCCAGCAGTTCCCGTCCTAATCAGCCCCAGCATTTT. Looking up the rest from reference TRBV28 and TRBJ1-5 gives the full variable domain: DVKVTQSSRYLVKRTGEKVFLECVQDMDHENMFWYRQDPGLGLRLIYFSYDVKMKEKGDIPEGYSVSREKKERFSLILESASTNQTSMYLCASSSRPNQPQHFGDGTRLSIL.

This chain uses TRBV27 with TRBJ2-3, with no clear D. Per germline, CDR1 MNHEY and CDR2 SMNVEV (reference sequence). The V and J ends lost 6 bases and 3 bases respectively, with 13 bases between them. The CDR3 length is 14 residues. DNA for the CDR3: TGTGCCAGCAGGGACCGCCCTGGGACAGATACGCAGTATTTT. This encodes CASRDRPGTDTQYF.

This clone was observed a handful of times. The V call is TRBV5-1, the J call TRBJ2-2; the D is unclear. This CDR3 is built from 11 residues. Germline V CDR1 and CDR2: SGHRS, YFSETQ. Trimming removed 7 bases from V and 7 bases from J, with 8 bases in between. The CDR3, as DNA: TGCGCCAGCCGTGAGGACGGGGAGCTGTTTTTT. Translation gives CASREDGELFF.

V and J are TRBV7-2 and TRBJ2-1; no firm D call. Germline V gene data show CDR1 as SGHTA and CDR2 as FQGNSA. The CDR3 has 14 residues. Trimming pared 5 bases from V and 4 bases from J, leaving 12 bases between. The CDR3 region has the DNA TGTGCCAGCAGCCCGACACATCTTTACAATGAGCAGTTCTTC. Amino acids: CASSPTHLYNEQFF. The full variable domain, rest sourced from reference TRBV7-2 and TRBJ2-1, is GAGVSQSPSNKVTEKGKDVELRCDPISGHTALYWYRQSLGQGLEFLIYFQGNSAPDKSGLPSDRFSAERTGGSVSTLTIQRTQQEDSAVYLCASSPTHLYNEQFFGPGTRLTVL.

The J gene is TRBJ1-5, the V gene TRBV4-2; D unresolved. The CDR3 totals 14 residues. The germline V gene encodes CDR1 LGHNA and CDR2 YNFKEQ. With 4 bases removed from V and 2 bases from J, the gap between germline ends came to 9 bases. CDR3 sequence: CASSLVLGNQPQHF. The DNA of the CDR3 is TGTGCCAGCAGCCTCGTTTTGGGCAATCAGCCCCAGCATTTT.

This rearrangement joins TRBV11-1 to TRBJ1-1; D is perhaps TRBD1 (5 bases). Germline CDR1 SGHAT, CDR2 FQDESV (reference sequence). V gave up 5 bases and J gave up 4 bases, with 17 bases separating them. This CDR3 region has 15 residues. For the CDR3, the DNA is TGTGCCAGCAGCCATCCGACCCAAGGGGCCACTGAAGCTTTCTTT. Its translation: CASSHPTQGATEAFF. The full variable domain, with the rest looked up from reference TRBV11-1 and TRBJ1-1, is EAEVAQSPRYKITEKSQAVAFWCDPISGHATLYWYRQILGQGPELLVQFQDESVVDDSQLPKDRFSAERLKGVDSTLKIQPAELGDSAMYLCASSHPTQGATEAFFGQGTRLTVV.

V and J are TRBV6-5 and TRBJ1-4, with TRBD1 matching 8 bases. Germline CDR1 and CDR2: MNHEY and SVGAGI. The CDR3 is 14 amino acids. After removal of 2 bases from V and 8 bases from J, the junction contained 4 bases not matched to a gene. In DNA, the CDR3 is TGTGCCAGCAGTTACGTAGGACAGGGAGAAAAACTGTTTTTT. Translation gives CASSYVGQGEKLFF.

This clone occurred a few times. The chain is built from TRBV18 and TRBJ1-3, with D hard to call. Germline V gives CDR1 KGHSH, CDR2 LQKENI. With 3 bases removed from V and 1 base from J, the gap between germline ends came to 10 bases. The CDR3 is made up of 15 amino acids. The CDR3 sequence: CASSPAEGSGNTIYF. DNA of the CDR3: TGTGCCAGCTCACCCGCGGAAGGTTCTGGAAACACCATATATTTT.

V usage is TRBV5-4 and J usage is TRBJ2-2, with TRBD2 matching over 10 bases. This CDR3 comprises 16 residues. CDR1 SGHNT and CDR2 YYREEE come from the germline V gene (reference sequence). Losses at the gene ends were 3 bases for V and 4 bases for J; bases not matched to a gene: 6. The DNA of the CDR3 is TGTGCCAGCAGCTCCAGCGGGAGGGCGGGCACCGGGGAGCTGTTTTTT. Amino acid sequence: CASSSSGRAGTGELFF.

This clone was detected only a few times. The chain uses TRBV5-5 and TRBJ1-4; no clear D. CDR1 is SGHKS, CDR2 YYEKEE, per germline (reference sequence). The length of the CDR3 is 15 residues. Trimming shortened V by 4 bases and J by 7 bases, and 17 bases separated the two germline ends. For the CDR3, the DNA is TGTGCCAGCAGCACCCATTCTGGGAGTGTTGAAAAACTGTTTTTT. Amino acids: CASSTHSGSVEKLFF. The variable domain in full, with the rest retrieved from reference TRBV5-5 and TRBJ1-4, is DAGVTQSPTHLIKTRGQQVTLRCSPISGHKSVSWYQQVLGQGPQFIFQYYEKEERGRGNFPDRFSARQFPNYSSELNVNALLLGDSALYLCASSTHSGSVEKLFFGSGTQLSVL.

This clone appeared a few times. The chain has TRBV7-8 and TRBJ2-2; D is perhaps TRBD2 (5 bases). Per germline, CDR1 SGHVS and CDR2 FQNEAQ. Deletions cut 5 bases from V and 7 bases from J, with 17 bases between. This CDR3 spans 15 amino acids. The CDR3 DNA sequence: TGTGCCAGCAGCCCCCGGACTCGGCGTCGCGGGGAGCTGTTTTTT. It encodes CASSPRTRRRGELFF.

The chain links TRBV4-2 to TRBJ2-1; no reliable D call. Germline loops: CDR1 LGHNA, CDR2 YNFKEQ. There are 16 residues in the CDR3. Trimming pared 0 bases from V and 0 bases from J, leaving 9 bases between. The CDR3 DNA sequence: TGTGCCAGCAGCCAAGATTTTCCGTACTCCTACAATGAGCAGTTCTTC. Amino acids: CASSQDFPYSYNEQFF.

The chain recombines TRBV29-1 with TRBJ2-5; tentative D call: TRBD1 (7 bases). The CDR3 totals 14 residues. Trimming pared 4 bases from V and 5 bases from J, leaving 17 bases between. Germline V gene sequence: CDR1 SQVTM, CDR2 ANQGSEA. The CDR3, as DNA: TGCAGCGTTGCCGGGGCAGGGGGAGGTGAGACCCAGTACTTC. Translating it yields CSVAGAGGGETQYF.

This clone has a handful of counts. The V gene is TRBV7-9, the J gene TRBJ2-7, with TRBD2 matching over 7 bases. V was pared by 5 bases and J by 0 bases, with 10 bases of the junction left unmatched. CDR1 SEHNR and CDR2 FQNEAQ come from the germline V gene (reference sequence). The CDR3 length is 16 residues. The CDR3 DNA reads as TGTGCCAGCAGCCCGGCCCATGGCGGGAGCTCCTACGAGCAGTACTTC. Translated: CASSPAHGGSSYEQYF.

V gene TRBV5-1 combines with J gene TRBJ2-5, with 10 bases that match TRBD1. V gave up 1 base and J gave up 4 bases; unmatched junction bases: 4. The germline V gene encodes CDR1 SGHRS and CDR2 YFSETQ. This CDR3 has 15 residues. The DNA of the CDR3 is TGCGCCAGCAGCTTGTCTGGACAGGGGGGAGAGACCCAGTACTTC. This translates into CASSLSGQGGETQYF.

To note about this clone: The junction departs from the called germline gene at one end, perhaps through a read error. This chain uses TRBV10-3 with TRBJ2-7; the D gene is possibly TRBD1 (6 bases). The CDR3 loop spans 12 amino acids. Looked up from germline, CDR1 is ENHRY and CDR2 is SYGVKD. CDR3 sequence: CASSSQGIGQYF. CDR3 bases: TGTGCCAGCAGTTCACAGGGCATCGGGCAGTACTTC.

The CDR3 DNA reads TGTGCCAGCAGCGTAGCCAGCAGGGTTTTAGAGACCCAGTACTTC. Protein sequence: CASSVASRVLETQYF. The V call is TRBV9, the J call TRBJ2-5, with TRBD1 as a possible D gene (5 bases). In germline, CDR1 is SGDLS, CDR2 YYNGEE. The ends were cut back, 0 bases at V and 4 bases at J, with 13 bases in the middle. This CDR3 is 15 amino acids long.

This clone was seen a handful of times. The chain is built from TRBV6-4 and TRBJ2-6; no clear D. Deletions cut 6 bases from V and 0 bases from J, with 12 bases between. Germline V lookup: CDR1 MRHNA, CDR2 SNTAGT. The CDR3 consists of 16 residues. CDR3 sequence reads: CASSLTRASGANVLTF. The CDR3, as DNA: TGTGCCAGCAGCCTGACACGTGCCTCTGGGGCCAACGTCCTGACTTTC.

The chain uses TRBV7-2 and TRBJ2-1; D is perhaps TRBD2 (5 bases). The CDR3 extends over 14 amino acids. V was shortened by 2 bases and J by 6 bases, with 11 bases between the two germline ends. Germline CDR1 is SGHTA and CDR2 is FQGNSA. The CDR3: CASSLTRESNEQFF. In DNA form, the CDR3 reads TGTGCCAGCAGCTTAACGAGGGAGAGCAATGAGCAGTTCTTC.

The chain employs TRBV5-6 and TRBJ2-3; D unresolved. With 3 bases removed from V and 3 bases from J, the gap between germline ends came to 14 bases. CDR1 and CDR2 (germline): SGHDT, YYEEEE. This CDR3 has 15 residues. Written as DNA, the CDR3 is TGTGCCAGCAGCTCTCCAGTTCTTCAAACAGATACGCAGTATTTT. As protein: CASSSPVLQTDTQYF.

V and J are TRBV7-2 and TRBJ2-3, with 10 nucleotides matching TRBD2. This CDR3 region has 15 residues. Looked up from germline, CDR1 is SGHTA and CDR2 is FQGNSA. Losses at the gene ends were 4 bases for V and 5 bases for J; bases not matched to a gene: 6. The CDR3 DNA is TGTGCCAGCAGCTCCCTAGCGGGAGTCAGAGATACGCAGTATTTT. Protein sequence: CASSSLAGVRDTQYF.

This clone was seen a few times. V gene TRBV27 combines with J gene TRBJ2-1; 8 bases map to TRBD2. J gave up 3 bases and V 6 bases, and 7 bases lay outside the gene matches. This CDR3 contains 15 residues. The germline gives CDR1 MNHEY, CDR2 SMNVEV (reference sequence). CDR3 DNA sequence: TGTGCCAGCAGCCTTTCCGGGAGGGACTACAATGAGCAGTTCTTC. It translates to CASSLSGRDYNEQFF.